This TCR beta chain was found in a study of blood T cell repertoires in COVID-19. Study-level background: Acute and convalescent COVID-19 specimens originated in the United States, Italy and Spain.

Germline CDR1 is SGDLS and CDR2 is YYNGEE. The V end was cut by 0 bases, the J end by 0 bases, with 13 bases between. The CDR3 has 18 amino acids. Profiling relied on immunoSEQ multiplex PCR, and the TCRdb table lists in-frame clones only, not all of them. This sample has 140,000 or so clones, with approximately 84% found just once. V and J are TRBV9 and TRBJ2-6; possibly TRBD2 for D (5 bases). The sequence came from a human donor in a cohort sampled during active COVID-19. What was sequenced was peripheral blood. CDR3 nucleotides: TGTGCCAGCAGCGTAGCTCGAGGGTTAAGCTCTGGGGCCAACGTCCTGACTTTC. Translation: CASSVARGLSSGANVLTF.